This entry lists 30 T cell receptor beta chains sequenced from one sample in a study of blood T cell repertoires in COVID-19. Assay: immunoSEQ multiplex PCR; the TCRdb copy retains only in-frame clones and omits some. The repertoire has 130,000 to 150,000 clones, about 91% of them found once; the top ten carry over 0.8%. The source material was peripheral blood. Receptors were obtained from a woman between 45 and 65 years old with acute or convalescent COVID-19.

The count of this clone is one. The CDR3 DNA is TGTGCCAGCAGCCTAGGGACTAGCGGGAGCGATGAGCAGTTCTTC. As protein: CASSLGTSGSDEQFF. This chain connects TRBV7-3 to TRBJ2-1, with 14 bases fitting TRBD2. Losses at the gene ends were 5 bases for V and 8 bases for J; bases not matched to a gene: 5. Germline V gene lookup returns CDR1 SGHTA and CDR2 FQGTGA. CDR3 size: 15 residues.

The rearrangement uses TRBV18 and TRBJ2-3, with TRBD2 matching over 8 bases. The CDR3 extends over 16 amino acids. Germline V CDR1 and CDR2: KGHSH, LQKENI. Trimming at V came to 2 bases and at J to 5 bases, leaving 9 bases not matched to a gene. This chain's CDR3 is CASSPTGSGIGDTQYF. CDR3 bases: TGTGCCAGCTCACCAACTGGTAGCGGGATTGGAGATACGCAGTATTTT.

The rearrangement links TRBV5-1 to TRBJ2-3, with TRBD2 matching 9 bases. The V segment lost 4 bases and the J segment 2 bases; nucleotides outside the gene matches: 14. The CDR3 spans 18 residues. Germline V gene lookup returns CDR1 SGHRS and CDR2 YFSETQ. The CDR3 spells CASSPVAGGPSPTDTQYF. CDR3 DNA: TGCGCCAGCAGCCCCGTGGCGGGAGGGCCCTCCCCCACAGATACGCAGTATTTT.

V is TRBV2 and J is TRBJ1-4; 8 positions match TRBD1. The V gene's germline CDR1 is SNHLY and CDR2 FYNNEI. V trimming: 5 bases; J trimming: 8 bases; junction bases outside the gene matches: 4. The CDR3 runs to 13 residues. The CDR3 spells CASSLGQGEKLFF. CDR3 DNA sequence: TGTGCCAGCAGTCTTGGACAGGGCGAAAAACTGTTTTTT.

The chain combines TRBV27 with TRBJ2-1; possibly TRBD2 for D (6 bases). From germline, CDR1 is MNHEY and CDR2 SMNVEV (reference sequence). V lost 5 bases to trimming and J lost 10 bases, with 12 bases between them. This CDR3 spans 12 amino acids. The CDR3 here is CASSVNGGEQFF. The CDR3 DNA reads as TGTGCCAGCAGTGTGAATGGGGGGGAGCAGTTCTTC.

V usage is TRBV6-5 and J usage is TRBJ1-1; unclear D gene. The ends were cut back, 6 bases at V and 2 bases at J, with 10 bases in the middle. The CDR3 totals 13 residues. Germline V gives CDR1 MNHEY, CDR2 SVGAGI. CDR3 residues: CASRRTDNTEAFF. CDR3 in DNA: TGTGCCAGCAGGCGGACTGATAACACTGAAGCTTTCTTT.

The chain has TRBV7-3 and TRBJ2-7; 7 nucleotides agree with TRBD1. The CDR3 consists of 13 residues. Germline lookup yields CDR1 SGHTA and CDR2 FQGTGA. V lost 4 bases to trimming and J lost 6 bases; unmatched junction nucleotides: 6. The CDR3 reads CASSSDRAGEQYF. The CDR3 nucleotides are TGTGCCAGCAGCTCCGACAGGGCGGGCGAGCAGTACTTC.

The chain links TRBV11-3 to TRBJ1-1; no reliable D call. V was cut by 0 bases and J by 4 bases, with 9 bases left in between. This CDR3 comprises 14 residues. CDR1 and CDR2 (germline): SGHNT, YENEEA. The CDR3 DNA sequence: TGTGCCAGCAGCTTAGAAGGAGGCGGCACTGAAGCTTTCTTT. Translating it yields CASSLEGGGTEAFF.

This clone was detected only once. This chain uses TRBV19 with TRBJ1-5; no clear D. Looked up from germline, CDR1 is LNHDA and CDR2 is SQIVND (reference sequence). This CDR3 contains 13 residues. V was pared by 5 bases and J by 8 bases, with 13 bases between. The CDR3 protein is CASSVTGIEPQHF. The CDR3 DNA is TGTGCCAGTAGTGTTACGGGGATCGAGCCCCAGCATTTT.

Concerning this clone: The identical CDR3 is also encoded by other nucleotide sequences in the sample. The rearrangement joins TRBV6-5 to TRBJ2-7; D gene unclear. CDR3 length equals 13 residues. Between the trimmed V and J ends, which lost 2 bases and 2 bases, there was a span of 7 bases. Germline V gives CDR1 MNHEY, CDR2 SVGAGI. The CDR3 DNA reads TGTGCCAGCAGTTACGGGCAGCCCTACGAGCAGTACTTC. It codes for CASSYGQPYEQYF.

The chain recombines TRBV27 with TRBJ2-7; tentatively, D is TRBD1 (6 bases). Per germline, CDR1 MNHEY and CDR2 SMNVEV (reference sequence). The CDR3 covers 13 residues. Trimming took off 0 bases at V and 5 bases at J, with 8 bases between the two ends. The CDR3 coding sequence is TGTGCCAGCAGTTTATCGGGGGCCCACGAGCAGTACTTC. This codes for CASSLSGAHEQYF.

The V and J genes are TRBV7-2 and TRBJ1-2; D is ambiguous. CDR1 and CDR2 from the germline V gene are SGHTA and FQGNSA. Trimming cost V 5 bases and J 1 base, with 8 bases left between them. The CDR3 totals 13 residues. CDR3 sequence: CASSLGVNYGYTF. The DNA for the CDR3 is TGTGCCAGCAGCCTCGGAGTTAACTATGGCTACACCTTC.

This chain uses TRBV25-1 with TRBJ1-1; 9 positions agree with TRBD1. The CDR3 totals 14 residues. CDR1 is MGHDK and CDR2 is SYGVNS in the germline V gene. V lost 6 bases, J lost 6 bases, and 8 bases stayed unmatched. CDR3: CASSLPGQGSEAFF. The CDR3 DNA reads as TGTGCCAGCAGCTTACCGGGACAGGGTTCTGAAGCTTTCTTT.

The rearrangement joins TRBV5-1 to TRBJ1-1; 7 bases map to TRBD1. Germline V lookup: CDR1 SGHRS, CDR2 YFSETQ. The ends lost 3 bases at V and 3 bases at J; junction bases unmatched: 8. There are 15 residues in the CDR3. The chain's CDR3 is CASSSTGARDTEAFF. The CDR3, as DNA: TGCGCCAGCAGCTCCACAGGGGCTCGCGACACTGAAGCTTTCTTT.

To note about this clone: One junction end disagrees with the germline gene, perhaps due to a read error. The chain is built from TRBV12-5 and TRBJ1-1; D gene unclear. The CDR3 totals 10 residues. Germline-derived CDR1 and CDR2 are LGHNT and FRNRAP. The CDR3 protein is CASGSGSPQF. The CDR3 bases are TGTGCTAGTGGCTCGGGGAGCCCCCAATTT.

V and J are TRBV5-1 and TRBJ1-3; 8 bases are a match to TRBD1. This CDR3 contains 15 residues. The junction had 4 bases not matched to a gene; V was cut back by 3 bases and J by 2 bases. Germline V CDR1 and CDR2: SGHRS, YFSETQ. CDR3 sequence reads: CASSWETGAGNTIYF. The CDR3 DNA is TGCGCCAGCAGCTGGGAGACAGGGGCTGGAAACACCATATATTTT.

This chain connects TRBV6-2 or TRBV6-3 to TRBJ1-4; 9 positions match TRBD1. The ends lost 6 bases at V and 8 bases at J; junction bases unmatched: 10. Looked up from germline, CDR1 is MNHEY and CDR2 is SVGEGT. This CDR3 comprises 15 residues. The CDR3 sequence is CASSQGTGSGEKLFF. CDR3 in DNA: TGTGCCAGCAGCCAGGGGACAGGGAGTGGCGAAAAACTGTTTTTT.

V is TRBV7-2 and J is TRBJ1-5; tentative D call: TRBD1 (5 bases). The V end was cut by 4 bases, the J end by 2 bases, with 12 bases between. This CDR3 contains 15 residues. Germline V CDR1 and CDR2: SGHTA, FQGNSA. CDR3 amino acids: CASSSLGGGNQPQHF. CDR3 sequence (DNA): TGTGCCAGCAGCTCCCTCGGGGGTGGCAATCAGCCCCAGCATTTT.

This clone has a single count. This sequence joins TRBV4-1 and TRBJ1-2, with D unresolved. CDR3 size: 13 residues. Germline CDR1 MGHRA, CDR2 YSYEKL. V lost 4 bases and J 5 bases, leaving 11 bases between the germline ends. DNA of the CDR3: TGCGCCAGCAGCCCTTCGGGTTCTTATGGCTACACCTTC. It translates to CASSPSGSYGYTF.

The chain is built from TRBV4-2 and TRBJ2-3; the match to TRBD2 covers 10 bases. CDR3 size: 16 residues. J lost 2 bases, V lost 3 bases, and 5 bases had no gene match. Germline CDR1 and CDR2: LGHNA and YNFKEQ. CDR3 in DNA: TGTGCCAGCAGCCAGAGGACTAGCGGTACCACAGATACGCAGTATTTT. As protein: CASSQRTSGTTDTQYF.

J is TRBJ2-2 and V is TRBV10-2, with a weak D call TRBD1 (6 bases). The V gene lost 6 bases and the J gene lost 0 bases, with 14 bases spanning the gap. The CDR3 has 16 amino acids. Germline assignment: CDR1 WSHSY and CDR2 SAAADI. The CDR3 DNA follows: TGCGCCAGCAGGGACAGCCAAGACGCGAACACCGGGGAGCTGTTTTTT. Translation: CASRDSQDANTGELFF.

In DNA form, the CDR3 reads TGCGCCAGCAGTGATAGTGGGGGGGTTAGGAATGAGCAGTTCTTC. It is translated as CASSDSGGVRNEQFF. The V and J genes are TRBV10-1 and TRBJ2-1; 7 bases align to TRBD2. Trimming took 3 bases from V and 7 from J; bases not matched to a gene: 9. CDR1 and CDR2 from the germline V gene are WNHNN and SYGVQD (reference sequence). CDR3 length: 15 residues.

The chain uses TRBV27 and TRBJ1-4; TRBD1 aligns across 12 bases. Trimming took 8 bases from V and 8 from J; bases not matched to a gene: 3. The CDR3 sequence is 13 residues long. Looked up from germline, CDR1 is MNHEY and CDR2 is SMNVEV (reference sequence). This CDR3 is CASGGTGGEKLFF. CDR3 DNA sequence: TGTGCCAGCGGGGGGACAGGGGGCGAAAAACTGTTTTTT.

V usage is TRBV27 and J usage is TRBJ1-5, with TRBD1 identical over 7 bases. Per germline, CDR1 MNHEY and CDR2 SMNVEV (reference sequence). The CDR3 has 17 residues. V shed 5 bases and J 2 bases; nucleotides not matched to a gene: 12. The CDR3 DNA reads TGTGCCAGCAGTGGGGGAAGGGGGCGCAGACGCAATCAGCCCCAGCATTTT. Residues: CASSGGRGRRRNQPQHF.

This clone was counted only a few times. The gene calls are TRBV19 and TRBJ1-1, with 9 bases matching TRBD1. After removal of 8 bases from V and 3 bases from J, the junction contained 10 bases not matched to a gene. Germline V CDR1 and CDR2: LNHDA, SQIVND (reference sequence). The CDR3 has 15 amino acids. The CDR3 DNA reads TGTGCCAGTGTCCCGGGACAGGGTGTAGACACTGAAGCTTTCTTT. It is translated as CASVPGQGVDTEAFF.

This sequence joins TRBV21-1 and TRBJ1-2; no check of the table's D call, TRBD1, against the DNA was made. TRBV21-1 is an annotated pseudogene. This CDR3 has 14 residues. CDR3 sequence (DNA): TGTGCCAGCAGCACTACAGGGGGCTGCTATGGCTACACCTTC. The encoded protein is CASSTTGGCYGYTF.

This clone appeared a few times. Different DNA sequences within this sample yield the same CDR3. The chain carries TRBV11-3 and TRBJ1-1; possible D gene TRBD1, 5 bases. The V gene's germline CDR1 is SGHNT and CDR2 YENEEA. The CDR3 is 13 residues long. V lost 3 bases and J 6 bases, leaving 11 bases between the germline ends. The CDR3 sequence: CASSLSGGAEAFF. The CDR3 bases are TGTGCCAGCAGCTTGAGCGGGGGGGCTGAAGCTTTCTTT.

This chain links TRBV5-4 with TRBJ2-7; weak D call: TRBD1 (6 bases). The length of the CDR3 is 13 residues. Per the germline V gene, CDR1 is SGHNT and CDR2 is YYREEE (reference sequence). V lost 4 bases and J lost 5, with 13 bases in between. CDR3 nucleotides: TGTGCCAGCAGCCCCTTAGACAGGAACGAGCAGTACTTC. Translated: CASSPLDRNEQYF.

This clone occurred once. The chain joins TRBV6-5 to TRBJ1-1, with unresolved D. CDR3 length: 15 residues. Trimming shortened V by 4 bases and J by 1 base, and 13 bases separated the two germline ends. The germline V gene encodes CDR1 MNHEY and CDR2 SVGAGI. CDR3 nucleotides: TGTGCCAGCAGTTTACACTTGGAGAAGAACACTGAAGCTTTCTTT. Protein sequence: CASSLHLEKNTEAFF.

This chain links TRBV5-6 with TRBJ2-7; 9 bases are shared with TRBD2. The ends lost 4 bases at V and 2 bases at J; junction bases unmatched: 7. Germline values: CDR1 SGHDT, CDR2 YYEEEE. The CDR3 covers 15 residues. The CDR3, as DNA: TGTGCCAGCAGCCCTGGACTAGCGTCCCCCTACGAGCAGTACTTC. This codes for CASSPGLASPYEQYF.